This is a list of T cell receptor beta chains from one sample in a study of CD8 T cells in Susac syndrome. One entry per CDR3 protein, called by TCRdb with MiXCR from the immunoSEQ multiplex PCR reads. The repertoire holds 150,000 to 200,000 distinct CDR3 sequences, with approximately 94% as singletons. Sample: CD4+ T cells from PBMCs. The receptors here all came from a human donor with Susac syndrome. CDR3s leave out the opening cysteine and the closing phenylalanine or tryptophan. Fields, in order: V gene, D gene, CDR3 protein. A D gene is named only where the DNA matches it firmly.

TRBV3-1 . ASSPGPGAYEQY
TRBV20-1 . SARDVDRDQPQH
TRBV7-2 TRBD1 ASSPRRTGGAQTQY
TRBV5-4 TRBD1 ASSPPGQSYTEAF
TRBV10-3 . AITEGSLKGYT
TRBV29-1 . SALVADTQY
TRBV5-1 . ASSWDNGDNSPLH
TRBV7-9 TRBD2 ASSLGLAGDTQY
TRBV6-2/TRBV6-3 . ASSYSQGSYNSPLH
TRBV5-4 TRBD2 ASSPGLAGASNTGELF
TRBV30 . AWSVRDRDTQY
TRBV30 . AWRSGGNSPLH
TRBV20-1 . SATRLETGELF
TRBV6-5 . ASSEDILSSQH
TRBV6-1 TRBD2 ASKRGGQETQY
TRBV2 . ASKEYEQY
TRBV15 . ATSRDTEAF
TRBV12-3/TRBV12-4 . ASSLWGADTEAF
TRBV12-3/TRBV12-4 . ASSPAYGDYGYT
TRBV3-1 TRBD1 ASSQSSTGTYGYT
TRBV12-3/TRBV12-4 . ASSSNRADEQY
TRBV20-1 . RAGSNADADTQY
TRBV7-8 TRBD1 ASSLALGQANYGYT
TRBV7-9 . ASSLDGVETQY
TRBV29-1 . SVGLASGNTIY
TRBV18 . ASSPEGHRNSNQPQH
TRBV24-1 . ATNRENTEAF
TRBV11-3 TRBD2 ASSSAGGLDTQY
TRBV30 . AWSPLSGSYGYT
TRBV5-1 . ASSPHRGGETQY
TRBV15 TRBD1 ATSTLRETGGRYEQY
TRBV2 . ASSERYGYT
TRBV20-1 . SASSQGGNSYEQY
TRBV6-6 . ASSGEPGRSYNEQF
TRBV2 . ASTSARPGELF